The clone carrying this TCR beta chain was observed a handful of times. The sample originates from a study of blood T cell repertoires in COVID-19. Turning to the study itself: Both acute and convalescent COVID-19 samples were obtained from the United States, Italy and Spain. T cells, B-cell-depleted T cells, or PBMCs supplied cDNA or gDNA.

The CDR3 has 15 residues. CDR1 and CDR2 from the germline V gene are SGHRS and YFSETQ. The V and J ends lost 4 bases and 4 bases, in that order; junction bases with no gene match: 5. Under the authors' procedure: Amplification of reference gene primers was used by the study to estimate nucleated cell counts. Assay: immunoSEQ multiplex PCR; the TCRdb copy retains only in-frame clones and omits some. That table supplies the V and J calls and clone size; D and trimming were determined from the DNA. The sample yields about 200,000 clones, approximately 78% seen once. The specimen sequenced was peripheral blood. The clonotype comes from a woman aged 40 to 50 with acute or convalescent COVID-19. This sequence joins TRBV5-1 and TRBJ1-2; 12 bases map to TRBD1. DNA for the CDR3: TGCGCCAGCAGCGGAGGGACAGGGGGCGTCTATGGCTACACCTTC. As protein: CASSGGTGGVYGYTF.